The T cell receptor (beta chain) under discussion was sequenced for a study of glioma-infiltrating T cells. Study-level results: Gliomas, especially low-grade, showed above-expected tissue-blood divergence; non-neoplastic patients showed below. Only very few CDR3 sequences appeared in both tissue and blood.

The CDR3 covers 16 residues. Germline values: CDR1 MNHEY, CDR2 SVGEGT. The iRepertoire nested amplicon-rescue multiplex PCR amplified TCR alpha and beta CDR3s from RNA. Input was roughly 85-400 ng of tissue mRNA or PBMC total RNA. TCRdb itself ran the multiplex PCR reads through MiXCR, one entry per CDR3 protein. The profile shows around 140,000 distinct CDR3 sequences, around 42% of them singletons. In the case of this clonotype: Its antigen is as yet unknown. One base away lies a much larger clone, so this may be a sequencing read error.

The J gene is TRBJ2-1, the V gene TRBV6-2 or TRBV6-3; TRBD2 agrees at 8 bases. What was sequenced was glioma tissue, nonneoplastic brain tissue, or PBMCs (not recorded which). The source is a human donor with low-grade glioma or glioblastoma, undergoing nonglioma brain surgery, or in good health (not recorded which). CDR3 nucleotide sequence: TGTGCCAGCAGTTACTCCCCAGCGGGGGAAACTAATGAGCAGCTCTTC. Encoded protein: CASSYSPAGETNEQLF.